These 25 T cell receptor beta chains came from one sample sequenced in a study of beta chain features in type 1 diabetes. Every isolated RNA sample was fully reverse transcribed, so sequencing captured expressed TCRB transcripts. Only in-frame clones appear in the TCRdb table, and some are missing; sequencing was by immunoSEQ multiplex PCR. Of around 500,000 clones in the sample, about an eighth were seen once. Sequenced material: naive CD4+ T cells from blood. These receptors came from a young woman in good health.

This sequence joins TRBV6-5 and TRBJ2-7; the D call may be TRBD1 or TRBD2 (6 bases each). CDR1 and CDR2 (germline): MNHEY, SVGAGI. The CDR3 has 13 amino acids. Trimming removed 10 bases from V and 2 bases from J, with 15 bases in between. The CDR3 sequence is CATRRDTTYEQYV. The CDR3 DNA reads TGTGCCACCAGGAGGGACACCACCTACGAGCAGTACGTC.

This chain links TRBV5-1 with TRBJ1-2; D perhaps matches TRBD1 (6 bases). The V gene's germline CDR1 is SGHRS and CDR2 YFSETQ. Trimming took 4 bases from V and 8 from J, leaving 15 bases between them. CDR3 length equals 13 residues. The CDR3 DNA is TGCGCCAGCAGCCCTGGCACAGGGAACGGCTACACCTTC. Its protein is CASSPGTGNGYTF.

This clone was seen a handful of times. The chain links TRBV28 to TRBJ1-6; no clear D gene. V shed 8 bases and J shed 6 bases, with 5 bases lying between them. Germline V lookup: CDR1 MDHEN, CDR2 SYDVKM. The CDR3 loop spans 11 amino acids. The CDR3 DNA is TGTGCCAGCGGATTTAATTCACCCCTCCACTTT. Its protein product is CASGFNSPLHF. Full variable domain (rest looked up from reference TRBV28 and TRBJ1-6): DVKVTQSSRYLVKRTGEKVFLECVQDMDHENMFWYRQDPGLGLRLIYFSYDVKMKEKGDIPEGYSVSREKKERFSLILESASTNQTSMYLCASGFNSPLHFGNGTRLTVT.

V usage is TRBV27 and J usage is TRBJ2-6; TRBD1 might be the D (6 bases). Deletions cut 6 bases from V and 2 bases from J, with 14 bases between. This CDR3 is built from 16 residues. From germline, CDR1 is MNHEY and CDR2 SMNVEV (reference sequence). The CDR3 loop reads CASSRRGGTGANVLTF. The CDR3 coding sequence is TGTGCCAGCAGCAGGAGAGGGGGTACTGGGGCCAACGTCCTGACTTTC. The whole variable domain, filled in from reference TRBV27 and TRBJ2-6, reads EAQVTQNPRYLITVTGKKLTVTCSQNMNHEYMSWYRQDPGLGLRQIYYSMNVEVTDKGDVPEGYKVSRKEKRNFPLILESPSPNQTSLYFCASSRRGGTGANVLTFGAGSRLTVL.

The chain recombines TRBV18 with TRBJ2-7; D not certain. The CDR3 consists of 14 residues. From germline, CDR1 is KGHSH and CDR2 LQKENI. Between the trimmed V and J ends, which lost 3 bases and 5 bases, there was a span of 14 bases. The CDR3 nucleotides are TGTGCCAGCTCACCGCCTATCGAGTGCCACGAGCAGTACGTC. Encoded protein: CASSPPIECHEQYV.

CDR3 nucleotides: TGTGCCACGGGACCTAGCGGGTCGATAAATGAGCAGTTCTTC. This sequence encodes CATGPSGSINEQFF. The chain joins TRBV10-3 to TRBJ2-1; 8 nucleotides match TRBD2. CDR1 and CDR2 (germline): ENHRY, SYGVKD. The trim removed 10 bases at V and 7 bases at J, leaving 12 bases unmatched. The CDR3 totals 14 residues.

This rearrangement joins TRBV27 to TRBJ2-1, with unresolved D. Germline V gene sequence: CDR1 MNHEY, CDR2 SMNVEV (reference sequence). The V and J ends lost 6 bases and 0 bases respectively, with 9 bases between them. This CDR3 spans 14 amino acids. The CDR3 DNA sequence: TGTGCCAGCAGACACTTTAGCTCCTACAATGAGCAGTTCTTC. Translating gives CASRHFSSYNEQFF.

The J gene is TRBJ1-5, the V gene TRBV19, with D perhaps TRBD1 (6 bases). V was clipped by 4 bases and J by 6 bases, with 19 bases between them. CDR1 is LNHDA, CDR2 SQIVND, per germline (reference sequence). This CDR3 has 16 amino acids. CDR3 residues: CASSTSRGAPGQPQHF. The DNA of the CDR3 is TGTGCCAGTAGTACATCCCGGGGGGCGCCGGGTCAGCCCCAGCATTTT.

This chain links TRBV6-5 with TRBJ2-3; a possible D gene is TRBD2 (5 bases). The germline V gene encodes CDR1 MNHEY and CDR2 SVGAGI. The CDR3 sequence is 15 residues long. Trimming removed 0 bases from V and 5 bases from J, with 12 bases in between. CDR3 in DNA: TGTGCCAGCAGTTACTCGTGGGCAGAGGGAGATACGCAGTATTTT. Translating gives CASSYSWAEGDTQYF.

The chain links TRBV7-2 to TRBJ1-2; TRBD1 might be the D (5 bases). Trimming took off 3 bases at V and 4 bases at J, with 12 bases between the two ends. CDR3 length: 14 residues. CDR1 SGHTA and CDR2 FQGNSA come from the germline V gene. The CDR3 reads CASSFQGGAYGYTF. The CDR3 bases are TGTGCCAGCAGCTTCCAGGGTGGGGCCTATGGCTACACCTTC.

The CDR3 spells CASSVGNTEAFF. DNA for the CDR3: TGTGCCAGCAGTGTGGGGAACACTGAAGCTTTCTTT. V usage is TRBV2 and J usage is TRBJ1-1; no clear D gene. The length of the CDR3 is 12 residues. Germline V CDR1 and CDR2: SNHLY, FYNNEI. V was cut by 4 bases and J by 1 base, with 4 bases left in between.

This clone was observed a handful of times. V usage is TRBV14 and J usage is TRBJ1-4, with a tentative D call TRBD1 (5 bases). The CDR3 has 15 amino acids. Trimming shortened V by 0 bases and J by 8 bases, and 13 bases separated the two germline ends. Germline V lookup: CDR1 SGHDN, CDR2 FVKESK. DNA for the CDR3: TGTGCCAGCAGCCAAGAGATGCAGGGTGGAGAAAAACTGTTTTTT. Translated, it gives CASSQEMQGGEKLFF. The complete variable domain, with remaining parts taken from reference TRBV14 and TRBJ1-4, reads EAGVTQFPSHSVIEKGQTVTLRCDPISGHDNLYWYRRVMGKEIKFLLHFVKESKQDESGMPNNRFLAERTGGTYSTLKVQPAELEDSGVYFCASSQEMQGGEKLFFGSGTQLSVL.

The J gene is TRBJ2-3, the V gene TRBV27; no firm D call. The CDR3 length is 13 residues. Germline V lookup: CDR1 MNHEY, CDR2 SMNVEV (reference sequence). Trimming shortened V by 6 bases and J by 2 bases, and 9 bases separated the two germline ends. The CDR3 reads CASRQFVTDTQYF. The CDR3 DNA follows: TGTGCCAGCAGACAATTCGTCACAGATACGCAGTATTTT.

The rearrangement uses TRBV7-2 and TRBJ2-1; TRBD2 aligns across 11 bases. Per the germline V gene, CDR1 is SGHTA and CDR2 is FQGNSA. The CDR3 is made up of 17 amino acids. Trimming took 2 bases from V and 12 from J; bases not matched to a gene: 15. The CDR3 is CASSLFTLRLAGPGQFF. The CDR3 nucleotides are TGTGCCAGCAGCTTATTCACTCTTAGACTAGCGGGACCAGGGCAGTTCTTC.

This chain links TRBV30 with TRBJ2-5; TRBD2 matches 9 bases. The J call is doubtful: the DNA matches TRBJ2-7 better. Germline CDR1 reads GTSNPN; CDR2 reads SVGIG (reference sequence). The CDR3 is 13 amino acids. CDR3 protein: CAWTSGKAYEQYF. For the CDR3, the DNA is TGTGCCTGGACTAGCGGGAAGGCCTACGAGCAGTACTTC.

This clone has only a few counts. This chain joins TRBV5-4 and TRBJ2-3; D is ambiguous. The V and J ends lost 2 bases and 3 bases respectively, with 10 bases between them. The CDR3 spans 14 residues. In germline, CDR1 is SGHNT, CDR2 YYREEE (reference sequence). DNA for the CDR3: TGTGCCAGCAGCTTAGCAAGATTTACAGATACGCAGTATTTT. Protein: CASSLARFTDTQYF.

Here the CDR3 DNA reads TGTGCCAGCAGTGATAAGGGTTCCCCCTACGAGCAGTACTTC. Translating it yields CASSDKGSPYEQYF. The chain couples TRBV2 to TRBJ2-7; the D is unclear. Germline lookup yields CDR1 SNHLY and CDR2 FYNNEI. The V and J ends lost 3 bases and 2 bases respectively, with 11 bases between them. The length of the CDR3 is 14 residues. The full variable domain, with the rest looked up from reference TRBV2 and TRBJ2-7, is EPEVTQTPSHQVTQMGQEVILRCVPISNHLYFYWYRQILGQKVEFLVSFYNNEISEKSEIFDDQFSVERPDGSNFTLKIRSTKLEDSAMYFCASSDKGSPYEQYFGPGTRLTVT.

This clone has more than one count but fewer than ten. The rearrangement links TRBV7-2 to TRBJ2-1; TRBD1 aligns across 8 bases. Germline trimming cut 4 bases from V and 5 bases from J; bases unmatched to any gene: 7. This CDR3 contains 15 residues. CDR1 is SGHTA and CDR2 is FQGNSA in the germline V gene. CDR3 residues: CASSWGDRRNNEQFF. The CDR3 nucleotides are TGTGCCAGCAGCTGGGGGGACAGGAGGAACAATGAGCAGTTCTTC.

This clone was counted between two and nine times. The chain has TRBV4-2 and TRBJ1-1; the D gene is possibly TRBD1 (5 bases). The V and J ends lost 6 bases and 10 bases respectively, with 18 bases between them. The CDR3 runs 13 residues. Per germline, CDR1 LGHNA and CDR2 YNFKEQ. As DNA, the CDR3 is TGTGCCAGCAGAAAAACCCCGGGGGTCGGAGCTTTCTTT. Translating it yields CASRKTPGVGAFF.

This clone turned up a few times. Because the CDR3's place on the DNA is in doubt, the DNA is left out and the CDR3 is given as listed by TCRdb. The genes are TRBV27 and TRBJ1-1; the listed D gene, TRBD1, was not tested against the DNA. The CDR3 extends over 18 residues, inclusive of both ends. Germline assignment: CDR1 MNHEY and CDR2 SMNVEV (reference sequence). CDR3 sequence: CASSLGPTGFGPGTEAFF.

This chain links TRBV7-9 with TRBJ1-2, with 9 bases aligning to TRBD1. This CDR3 region has 13 residues. Per germline, CDR1 SEHNR and CDR2 FQNEAQ (reference sequence). Trimming removed 5 bases from V and 4 bases from J; junction bases left unmatched: 2. CDR3 nucleotide sequence: TGTGCCAGCAGCACAGGGGGCGCCTATGGCTACACCTTC. Translating gives CASSTGGAYGYTF.

The V call is TRBV7-2, the J call TRBJ1-6, with TRBD1 matching over 7 bases. CDR1 and CDR2 (germline): SGHTA, FQGNSA. The CDR3 loop spans 15 amino acids. V lost 2 bases and J lost 7; bases outside the gene matches: 5. CDR3 region: CASSLTSTGNSPLHF. CDR3 sequence (DNA): TGTGCCAGCAGCTTAACCTCGACAGGGAATTCACCCCTCCACTTT.

J is TRBJ1-6 and V is TRBV5-1, with 7 bases that match TRBD1. The CDR3 loop spans 16 amino acids. With 4 bases clipped from V and 6 bases from J, the junction kept 10 bases outside the gene matches. The germline V gene encodes CDR1 SGHRS and CDR2 YFSETQ. CDR3 region: CASSESWDSFNSPLHF. For the CDR3, the DNA is TGCGCCAGCAGCGAATCCTGGGACAGCTTTAATTCACCCCTCCACTTT.

V gene TRBV2 combines with J gene TRBJ2-5, with D possibly being TRBD1 or TRBD2 (5 bases each). Trimming pared 7 bases from V and 5 bases from J, leaving 14 bases between. This CDR3 spans 13 amino acids. The germline V gene has CDR1 SNHLY and CDR2 FYNNEI. The CDR3 spells CASTARDRETQYF. CDR3 nucleotides: TGTGCCAGCACAGCGAGGGACCGGGAGACCCAGTACTTC.

The chain uses TRBV30 and TRBJ2-5; 9 bases match TRBD1. The J call could be wrong; TRBJ2-7 is a better fit for the DNA end. Germline CDR1 is GTSNPN and CDR2 is SVGIG (reference sequence). The CDR3 has 13 amino acids. The CDR3 region is CAWSLGTGIEQYF. Here the CDR3 DNA reads TGTGCCTGGAGTCTCGGGACAGGGATCGAGCAGTACTTC.